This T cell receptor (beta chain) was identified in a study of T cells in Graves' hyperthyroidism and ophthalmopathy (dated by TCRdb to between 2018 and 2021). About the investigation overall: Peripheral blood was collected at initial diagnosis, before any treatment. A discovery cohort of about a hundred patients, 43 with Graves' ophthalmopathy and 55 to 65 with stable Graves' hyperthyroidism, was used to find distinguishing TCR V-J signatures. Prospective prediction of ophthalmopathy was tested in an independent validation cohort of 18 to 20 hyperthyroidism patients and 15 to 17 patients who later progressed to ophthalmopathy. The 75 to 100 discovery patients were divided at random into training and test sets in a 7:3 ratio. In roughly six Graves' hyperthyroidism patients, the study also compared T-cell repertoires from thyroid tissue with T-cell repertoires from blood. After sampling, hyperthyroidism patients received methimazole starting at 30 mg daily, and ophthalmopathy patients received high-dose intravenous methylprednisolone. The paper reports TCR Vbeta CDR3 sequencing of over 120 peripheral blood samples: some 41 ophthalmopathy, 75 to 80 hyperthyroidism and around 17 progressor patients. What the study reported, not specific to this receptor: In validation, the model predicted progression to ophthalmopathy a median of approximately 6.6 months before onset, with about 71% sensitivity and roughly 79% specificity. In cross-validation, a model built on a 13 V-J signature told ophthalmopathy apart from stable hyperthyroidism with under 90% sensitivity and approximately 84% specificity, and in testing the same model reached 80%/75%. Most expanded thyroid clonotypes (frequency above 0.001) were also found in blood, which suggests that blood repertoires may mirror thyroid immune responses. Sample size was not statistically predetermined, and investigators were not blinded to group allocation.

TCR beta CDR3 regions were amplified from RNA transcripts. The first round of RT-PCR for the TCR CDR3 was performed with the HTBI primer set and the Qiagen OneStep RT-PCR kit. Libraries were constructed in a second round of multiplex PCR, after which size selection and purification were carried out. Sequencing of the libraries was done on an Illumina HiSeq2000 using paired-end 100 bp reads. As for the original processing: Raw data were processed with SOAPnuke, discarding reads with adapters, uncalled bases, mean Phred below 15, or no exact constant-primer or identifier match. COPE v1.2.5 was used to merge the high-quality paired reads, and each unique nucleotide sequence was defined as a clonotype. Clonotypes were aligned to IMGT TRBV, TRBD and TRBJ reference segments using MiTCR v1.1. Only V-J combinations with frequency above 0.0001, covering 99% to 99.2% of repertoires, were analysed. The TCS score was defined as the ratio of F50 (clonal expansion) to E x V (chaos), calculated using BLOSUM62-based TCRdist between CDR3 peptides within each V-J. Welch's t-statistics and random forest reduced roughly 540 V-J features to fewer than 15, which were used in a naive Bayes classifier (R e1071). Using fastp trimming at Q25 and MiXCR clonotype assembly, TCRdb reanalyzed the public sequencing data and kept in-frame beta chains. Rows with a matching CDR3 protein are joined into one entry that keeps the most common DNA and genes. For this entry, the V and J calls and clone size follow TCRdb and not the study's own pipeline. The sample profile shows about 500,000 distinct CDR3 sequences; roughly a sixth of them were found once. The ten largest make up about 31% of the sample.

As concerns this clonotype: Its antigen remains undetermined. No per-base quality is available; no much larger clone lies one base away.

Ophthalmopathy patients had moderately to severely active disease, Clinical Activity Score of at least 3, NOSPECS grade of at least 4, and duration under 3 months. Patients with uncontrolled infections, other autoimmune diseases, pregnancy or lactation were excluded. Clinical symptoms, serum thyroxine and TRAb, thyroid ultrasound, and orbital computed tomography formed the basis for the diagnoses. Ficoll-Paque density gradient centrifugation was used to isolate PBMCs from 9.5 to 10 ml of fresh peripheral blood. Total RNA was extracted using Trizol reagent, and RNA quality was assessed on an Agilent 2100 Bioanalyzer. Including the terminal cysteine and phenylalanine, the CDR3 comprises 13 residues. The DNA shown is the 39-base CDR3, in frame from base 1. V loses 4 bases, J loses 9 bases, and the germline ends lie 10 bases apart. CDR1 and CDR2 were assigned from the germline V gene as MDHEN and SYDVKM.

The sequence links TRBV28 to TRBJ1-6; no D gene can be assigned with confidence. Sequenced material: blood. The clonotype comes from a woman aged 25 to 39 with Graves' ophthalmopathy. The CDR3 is CASSSGDSSPLHF. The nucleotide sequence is TGTGCCAGCAGTTCAGGAGATAGTTCACCCCTCCACTTT.